The T cell receptor beta chain described here comes from a study of blood T cell repertoires in COVID-19. This table comes from immunoSEQ multiplex PCR, and its TCRdb copy is limited to in-frame clones, with some not included. The table lists some 150,000 clones, roughly 87% of them singletons. Sequencing was carried out using peripheral blood. The source of this sequence is a woman between 50 and 59 years old with acute or convalescent COVID-19.

This CDR3 reads CASSQARERPSSYNEQFF. CDR3 DNA sequence: TGTGCCAGCAGCCAAGCTCGGGAGCGCCCGAGCTCCTACAATGAGCAGTTCTTC. The J gene is TRBJ2-1, the V gene TRBV4-2; possible D gene TRBD2, 6 bases. Trimming shortened V by 1 base and J by 0 bases, and 16 bases separated the two germline ends. The CDR3 consists of 18 residues. The germline gives CDR1 LGHNA, CDR2 YNFKEQ.